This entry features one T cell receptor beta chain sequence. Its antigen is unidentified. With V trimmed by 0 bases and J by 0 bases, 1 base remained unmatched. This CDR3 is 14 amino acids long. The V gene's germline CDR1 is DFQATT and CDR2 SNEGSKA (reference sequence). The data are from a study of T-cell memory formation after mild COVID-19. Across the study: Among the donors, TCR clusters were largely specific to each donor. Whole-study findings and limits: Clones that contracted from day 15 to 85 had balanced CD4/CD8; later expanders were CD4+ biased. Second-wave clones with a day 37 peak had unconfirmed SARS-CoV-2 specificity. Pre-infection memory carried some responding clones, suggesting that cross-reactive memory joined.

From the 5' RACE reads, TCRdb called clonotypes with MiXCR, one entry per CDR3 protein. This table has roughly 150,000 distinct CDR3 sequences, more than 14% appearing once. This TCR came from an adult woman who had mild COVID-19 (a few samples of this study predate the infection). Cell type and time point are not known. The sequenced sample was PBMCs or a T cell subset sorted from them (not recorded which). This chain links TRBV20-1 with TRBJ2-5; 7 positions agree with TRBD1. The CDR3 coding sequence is TGCAGTGCTAGAGACGGGACAGACCAAGAGACCCAGTACTTC. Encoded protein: CSARDGTDQETQYF.